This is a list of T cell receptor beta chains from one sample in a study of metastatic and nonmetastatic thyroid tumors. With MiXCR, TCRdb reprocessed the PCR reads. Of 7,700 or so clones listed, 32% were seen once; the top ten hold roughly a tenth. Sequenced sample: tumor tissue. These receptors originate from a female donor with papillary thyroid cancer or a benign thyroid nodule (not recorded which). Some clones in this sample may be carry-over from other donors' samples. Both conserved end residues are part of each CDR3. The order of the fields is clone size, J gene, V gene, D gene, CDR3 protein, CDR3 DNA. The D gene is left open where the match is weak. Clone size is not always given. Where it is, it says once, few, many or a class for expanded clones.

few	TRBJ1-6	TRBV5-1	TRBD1	CASSWTGPDSPLHF	TGCGCCAGCAGCTGGACAGGACCCGATTCACCCCTCCACTTT
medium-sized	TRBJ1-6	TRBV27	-	CASSTRNYLDLHF	TGTGCCAGCAGTACCCGTAACTATCTAGACCTCCACTTT
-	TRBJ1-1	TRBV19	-	CASSIARGWQNTEAFF	TGTGCCAGTAGTATTGCCAGGGGATGGCAGAACACTGAAGCTTTCTTT
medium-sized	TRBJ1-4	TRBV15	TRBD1	CATSRTGQGRGEKLFF	TGTGCCACCAGCAGAACCGGACAGGGCAGGGGTGAAAAACTGTTTTTT
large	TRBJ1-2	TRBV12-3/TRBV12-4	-	CASTIRGWGGYTF	TGTGCCAGCACTATCAGGGGCTGGGGGGGCTACACCTTC
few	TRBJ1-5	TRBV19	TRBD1	CASSLGTGGGSQHF	TGTGCCAGTAGTCTTGGGACAGGGGGGGGGTCCCAGCATTTT
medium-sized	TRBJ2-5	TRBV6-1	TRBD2	CASSPELAGARETQYF	TGTGCCAGCAGCCCTGAACTAGCGGGAGCACGGGAGACCCAGTACTTC
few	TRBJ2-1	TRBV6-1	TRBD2	CASSPQTSGRGEQFF	TGTGCCAGCAGTCCACAGACTAGCGGGAGGGGTGAGCAGTTCTTC
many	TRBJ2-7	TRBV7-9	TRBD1	CASSPVGQGSYKQYF	TGTGCCAGCAGCCCTGTAGGACAGGGGTCCTACAAGCAGTACTTC
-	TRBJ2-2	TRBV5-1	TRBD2	CASSLEILAGAGGELFF	TGCGCCAGCAGCTTGGAAATCTTGGCGGGAGCTGGCGGGGAGCTGTTTTTT
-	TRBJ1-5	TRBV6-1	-	CASSTDCTPGNQPQHF	TGTGCCAGCAGCACCGATTGTACCCCAGGGAATCAGCCCCAGCATTTT
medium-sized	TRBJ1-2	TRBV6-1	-	CASSPQQGRNYGYTF	TGTGCCAGCAGTCCCCAACAGGGAAGGAACTATGGCTACACCTTC
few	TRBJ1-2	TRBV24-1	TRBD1	CATSGTGVLGGYTF	TGTGCCACCAGTGGGACAGGGGTCCTAGGTGGCTACACCTTC
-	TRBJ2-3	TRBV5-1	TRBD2	CASRLGLAVTDTQYF	TGCGCCAGCAGATTGGGACTAGCAGTCACAGATACGCAGTATTTT
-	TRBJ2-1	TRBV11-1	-	CASSLTPVGSYNEQFF	TGTGCCAGCAGCTTAACCCCGGTTGGCTCCTACAATGAGCAGTTCTTC
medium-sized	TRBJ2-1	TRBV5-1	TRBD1	CASSFKGTGNTNEQFF	TGCGCCAGCAGCTTCAAAGGGACAGGGAACACTAATGAGCAGTTCTTC
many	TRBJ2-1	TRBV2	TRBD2	CAITGGLAGFEQFF	TGTGCCATTACAGGGGGACTAGCGGGATTTGAGCAGTTCTTC
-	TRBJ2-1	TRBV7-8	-	CASSPHNTPGNEQFF	TGTGCCAGCAGTCCACACAACACCCCGGGCAATGAGCAGTTCTTC
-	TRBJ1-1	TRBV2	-	CASSGGRVLNTEAFF	TGTGCCAGCAGTGGAGGCCGGGTCCTGAACACTGAAGCTTTCTTT
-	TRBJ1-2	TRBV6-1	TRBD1	CASSLQGGGSGYTF	TGTGCCAGCAGTCTTCAGGGGGGTGGCTCTGGCTACACCTTC
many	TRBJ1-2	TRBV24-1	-	CATMDRNYGYTF	TGTGCCACAATGGACCGAAACTATGGCTACACCTTC
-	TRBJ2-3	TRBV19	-	CASSPLGGTSTDTQYF	TGTGCCAGTAGTCCCCTGGGCGGGACATCCACAGATACGCAGTATTTT
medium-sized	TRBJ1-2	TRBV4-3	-	CASSQGGFDLGRGYGYTF	TGCGCCAGCAGCCAAGGGGGCTTTGACCTAGGGAGGGGTTATGGCTACACCTTC
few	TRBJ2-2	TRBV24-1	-	CATSPTYSGELFF	TGTGCCACCAGTCCCACATACAGCGGGGAGCTGTTTTTT
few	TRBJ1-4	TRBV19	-	CASSPGVATNEKLFF	TGTGCCAGTAGCCCTGGGGTCGCAACTAATGAAAAACTGTTTTTT
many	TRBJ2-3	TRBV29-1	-	CSVPPGPQNTQYF	TGCAGCGTTCCACCGGGACCTCAGAATACGCAGTATTTT
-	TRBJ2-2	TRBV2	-	CASGMGLVANTGEVFF	TGTGCCAGCGGGATGGGGCTAGTGGCGAACACCGGTGAGGTGTTTTTT
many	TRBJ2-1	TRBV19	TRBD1	CASSIAYGTGPYNEQFF	TGTGCCAGTAGTATCGCTTACGGGACAGGACCCTACAATGAGCAGTTCTTC
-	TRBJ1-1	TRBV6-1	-	CASSERESNTEAFF	TGTGCCAGCAGTGAGAGGGAGAGTAACACTGAAGCTTTCTTT
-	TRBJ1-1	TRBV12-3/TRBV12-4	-	CASNFGVNTEAFF	TGTGCCAGCAATTTTGGGGTCAACACTGAAGCTTTCTTT
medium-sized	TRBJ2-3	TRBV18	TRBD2	CASSPQSGRATDTQYF	TGTGCCAGCTCACCACAGAGCGGGAGGGCCACAGATACGCAGTATTTT
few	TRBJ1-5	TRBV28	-	CASSLVAGSNQPQHF	TGTGCCAGCAGTTTAGTAGCAGGGAGCAATCAGCCCCAGCACTTT
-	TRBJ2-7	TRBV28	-	CASTLGGVEHTYEQYF	TGTGCCAGCACCTTGGGTGGCGTGGAACACACCTACGAGCAGTACTTC
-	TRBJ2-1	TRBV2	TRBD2	CASRWGLAGLNEQFF	TGTGCCAGCAGGTGGGGACTAGCGGGACTCAATGAGCAGTTCTTC
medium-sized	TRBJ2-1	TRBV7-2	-	CASSLSRDYNEQFF	TGTGCCAGCAGCTTAAGTCGGGACTACAATGAGCAGTTCTTC
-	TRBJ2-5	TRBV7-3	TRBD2	CASSLVGTKETQYF	TGTGCCAGCAGCTTAGTAGGGACTAAAGAGACCCAGTACTTC
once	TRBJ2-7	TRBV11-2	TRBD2	CASGATSGTISYEQYF	TGTGCCAGCGGCGCAACTAGCGGGACGATCTCCTACGAGCAGTACTTC
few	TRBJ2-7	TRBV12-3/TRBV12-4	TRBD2	CASSFGGPSGGNYEQYF	TGTGCCAGCAGTTTCGGGGGACCGAGCGGGGGGAATTACGAGCAGTACTTC
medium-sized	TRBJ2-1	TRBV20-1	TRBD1	CSAAGGPYNEQFF	TGCAGTGCTGCAGGGGGACCCTACAATGAGCAGTTCTTC
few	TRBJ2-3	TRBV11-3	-	CASSPSAITDTQYF	TGTGCCAGCAGCCCATCAGCAATAACAGATACGCAGTATTTT
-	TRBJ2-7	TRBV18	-	CASSPPSSYELYF	TGTGCCAGCTCACCACCTAGCTCCTACGAGCTGTACTTC
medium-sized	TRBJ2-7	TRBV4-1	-	CASSQDVVRVGYEQYF	TGCGCCAGCAGCCAAGATGTGGTAAGGGTCGGCTACGAGCAGTACTTC
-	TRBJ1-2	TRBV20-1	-	CGAKRGTYGYTF	TGCGGGGCCAAAAGGGGGACCTATGGCTACACCTTC
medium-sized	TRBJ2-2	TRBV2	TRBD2	CASSETSGRATGELFF	TGTGCCAGCAGTGAAACTAGCGGGAGGGCAACCGGGGAGCTGTTTTTT
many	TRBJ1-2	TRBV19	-	CASSIAGREVDSYTF	TGTGCCAGTAGTATAGCGGGCAGGGAGGTCGATAGCTACACCTTC
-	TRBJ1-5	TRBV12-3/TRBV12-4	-	CASSTGPGVNQPQHF	TGTGCCAGCAGTACGGGGCCCGGAGTCAATCAACCCCAGCATTTT
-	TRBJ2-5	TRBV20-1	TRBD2	CSAQTSGETQYF	TGCAGTGCTCAAACTAGCGGAGAGACCCAGTACTTC
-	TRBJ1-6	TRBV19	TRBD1	CAGLIGQDNSPLHF	TGTGCCGGACTAATAGGACAGGATAATTCACCCCTCCACTTT
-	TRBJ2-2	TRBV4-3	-	CASSHGWRAEPDGELFF	TGCGCCAGCAGCCACGGGTGGCGGGCGGAACCTGACGGGGAGCTGTTTTTT
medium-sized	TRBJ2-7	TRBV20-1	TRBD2	CSAQKASGYEQYF	TGCAGTGCACAGAAGGCTAGCGGCTACGAGCAGTACTTC
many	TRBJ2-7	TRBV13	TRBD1	CASSRLRTGGLGVFSYEQYF	TGTGCCAGCAGCCGACTCCGGACAGGAGGTTTGGGGGTTTTCTCCTACGAGCAGTACTTC
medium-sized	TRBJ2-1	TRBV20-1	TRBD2	CSAWTSGRWDEQFF	TGCAGTGCTTGGACTAGCGGGAGGTGGGATGAGCAGTTCTTC
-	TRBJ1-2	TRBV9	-	CASSVDPAGTAYGYTF	TGTGCCAGCAGCGTCGATCCAGCCGGGACTGCATATGGCTACACCTTC
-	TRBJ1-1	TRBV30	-	CAWREQGVQTEAFF	TGTGCCTGGAGGGAACAGGGTGTGCAGACTGAAGCTTTCTTT
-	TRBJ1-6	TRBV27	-	CARSLYGGGVPPLHF	TGTGCCAGAAGTTTATACGGGGGCGGCGTTCCACCCCTCCACTTT
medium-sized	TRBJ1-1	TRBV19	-	CASSIVYGADLDTEAFF	TGTGCCAGTAGTATAGTATATGGGGCAGATTTAGACACTGAAGCTTTCTTT
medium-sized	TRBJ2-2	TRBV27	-	CASSLFPGGNTGELFF	TGTGCCAGCAGTTTATTCCCGGGTGGAAACACCGGGGAGCTGTTTTTT